Shown below are 25 T cell receptor beta chains from a single sample sequenced in a study of blood T cells in healthy people across ages. Through a sample-barcoded 5' primer and a J-beta primer mix, a second PCR was run for roughly 6 to 11 cycles. TCRdb passed the 5' RACE reads through MiXCR, listing each CDR3 protein once. The sample contains roughly 1.5 million distinct CDR3 sequences, under 55% of which appear only once. The source material was blood. The receptors come from a woman between 18 and 30 years old in good health.

This clonotype was counted only a few times. This chain joins TRBV7-8 and TRBJ2-7, with D possibly matching TRBD2 (5 bases). The germline V gene encodes CDR1 SGHVS and CDR2 FQNEAQ. Deletions cut 4 bases from V and 2 bases from J, with 12 bases between. CDR3 length: 14 residues. CDR3 sequence reads: CASSWERGAYEQYF. The CDR3 DNA reads as TGTGCCAGCAGCTGGGAGCGTGGTGCCTACGAGCAGTACTTC.

This clonotype appeared a single time. V usage is TRBV2 and J usage is TRBJ2-1; 11 bases fit TRBD2. The closer fit of TRBJ2-7 to the DNA end suggests the J call may be wrong. The CDR3 length is 15 residues. Germline V gene lookup returns CDR1 SNHLY and CDR2 FYNNEI. CDR3 in amino acids: CASREGLAVYNEQYF. CDR3 DNA: TGTGCCAGCAGGGAGGGACTAGCGGTTTACAATGAGCAGTACTTC.

A few counts support this clonotype. The rearrangement links TRBV6-5 to TRBJ1-2; D is unresolved. The CDR3 has 14 amino acids. V dropped 7 bases and J dropped 1 base, with 13 bases sitting between them. Germline CDR1 reads MNHEY; CDR2 reads SVGAGI. For the CDR3, the DNA is TGTGCCAGCACCCCACGAGGCGGTAACTATGGCTACACCTTC. Its translation: CASTPRGGNYGYTF.

The table lists this clonotype with a few counts. V is TRBV29-1 and J is TRBJ2-1, with D possibly being TRBD2 (5 bases). Germline-derived CDR1 and CDR2 are SQVTM and ANQGSEA. Trimming pared 3 bases from V and 0 bases from J, leaving 18 bases between. The CDR3 has 17 residues. CDR3 amino acids: CSVEARAYSSSYNEQFF. DNA of the CDR3: TGCAGCGTTGAGGCGCGGGCCTACTCAAGCTCCTACAATGAGCAGTTCTTC.

This clonotype was picked up a small number of times. The chain uses TRBV6-5 and TRBJ1-5; D is unclear. The CDR3 covers 15 residues. Trimming left V 6 bases short and J 1 base short, with 13 bases between. Germline V gene lookup returns CDR1 MNHEY and CDR2 SVGAGI. The CDR3, as DNA: TGTGCCAGCAGGCGACTTCGGGGAAGCAATCAGCCCCAGCATTTT. Its translation is CASRRLRGSNQPQHF.

The CDR3 protein is CASSGLAGVREQFF. CDR3 DNA sequence: TGTGCCAGCTCCGGACTAGCGGGAGTGCGTGAGCAGTTCTTC. This chain connects TRBV6-6 to TRBJ2-1; 13 bases are shared with TRBD2. The CDR3 totals 14 residues. Looked up from germline, CDR1 is MNHNY and CDR2 is SVGAGI (reference sequence). J lost 9 bases, V lost 8 bases, and 7 bases had no gene match.

This clonotype was counted only a few times. The chain couples TRBV7-8 to TRBJ2-3; 11 bases fit TRBD2. J lost 6 bases, V lost 3 bases, and 5 bases had no gene match. The CDR3 is made up of 15 amino acids. CDR1 is SGHVS and CDR2 is FQNEAQ in the germline V gene. The CDR3 DNA reads as TGTGCCAGCAGCTTGGAACTAGCGGGAGTTGATACGCAGTATTTT. Protein product: CASSLELAGVDTQYF.

The chain has TRBV2 and TRBJ2-7; 7 bases line up with TRBD2. The CDR3 is 14 amino acids. Per germline, CDR1 SNHLY and CDR2 FYNNEI. J was trimmed by 3 bases and V by 0 bases; bases with no gene match: 2. Here the CDR3 DNA reads TGTGCCAGCAGTGAAGCTGCGGGGGTCTACGAGCAGTACTTC. Its protein is CASSEAAGVYEQYF.

V usage is TRBV7-9 and J usage is TRBJ2-7, with D unclear. The CDR3 is made up of 15 amino acids. V shed 1 base and J shed 2 bases, with 12 bases lying between them. The germline V gene has CDR1 SEHNR and CDR2 FQNEAQ (reference sequence). The CDR3 spells CASSLDYGNTYEQYF. CDR3 DNA sequence: TGTGCCAGCAGCTTAGACTATGGGAATACCTACGAGCAGTACTTC.

The rearrangement joins TRBV7-9 to TRBJ2-7; D gene ambiguous. This CDR3 comprises 13 residues. The V end lost 4 bases, the J end lost 7 bases, and 14 bases lay between the germline ends. Germline V CDR1 and CDR2: SEHNR, FQNEAQ (reference sequence). CDR3 DNA sequence: TGTGCCAGCAGCTCCGGGCCCTTTCGTGAGCAGTACTTC. Its translation is CASSSGPFREQYF.

The chain recombines TRBV20-1 with TRBJ1-2, with TRBD1 matching 7 bases. Germline V gene lookup returns CDR1 DFQATT and CDR2 SNEGSKA (reference sequence). Trimming removed 1 base from V and 5 bases from J; junction bases left unmatched: 10. This CDR3 region has 15 residues. The CDR3 DNA reads TGCAGTGCTAGAGGCCCCGCGACAGGGTGGTATGGCTACACCTTC. Residues: CSARGPATGWYGYTF.

As concerns this clonotype: Germline and junction disagree at one end, which may indicate a read error. V and J are TRBV10-3 and TRBJ2-7; 8 bases match TRBD1. The CDR3 has 15 residues. Per the germline V gene, CDR1 is ENHRY and CDR2 is SYGVKD. For the CDR3, the DNA is TGTGCCTTCAGCCCCTCTTCGACAGGGGAGTACGAGCAGTACTTC. Translating it yields CAFSPSSTGEYEQYF.

This clonotype was counted between two and nine times. The V and J genes are TRBV12-3 or TRBV12-4 and TRBJ1-2, with D unclear. The germline V and J ends were trimmed by 7 bases and 8 bases, with 20 bases remaining between them. CDR3 length: 14 amino acids. CDR3 loop: CASTDPGKRGGYTF. In DNA form, the CDR3 reads TGTGCCAGCACCGATCCGGGGAAGCGAGGAGGCTACACCTTC.

V gene TRBV6-5 combines with J gene TRBJ2-7; TRBD2 agrees at 7 bases. The DNA matches TRBJ2-5 better at its end, which makes the J call doubtful. The CDR3 loop spans 14 amino acids. The germline gives CDR1 MNHEY, CDR2 SVGAGI. CDR3 in DNA: TGTGCCAGCAGTTACTCGGGGAGGGCTGAGACCCAGTACTTC. This encodes CASSYSGRAETQYF.

This chain joins TRBV29-1 and TRBJ1-4; 7 bases map to TRBD1. Per germline, CDR1 SQVTM and CDR2 ANQGSEA. J gave up 7 bases and V 7 bases, and 12 bases lay outside the gene matches. This CDR3 spans 14 amino acids. Written as DNA, the CDR3 is TGCAGCGCGAATGCAGGGGGGCGTGGTGAAAAACTGTTTTTT. Amino acids: CSANAGGRGEKLFF.

The rearrangement uses TRBV27 and TRBJ2-5, with D unclear. Trimming took 0 bases from V and 11 from J, leaving 19 bases between them. The germline gives CDR1 MNHEY, CDR2 SMNVEV (reference sequence). This CDR3 region has 15 residues. CDR3 sequence: CASSLSNPVDNEQYF. The CDR3 DNA follows: TGTGCCAGCAGTTTATCCAACCCTGTCGACAATGAGCAGTACTTC.

This clonotype turned up a few times. This sequence joins TRBV7-9 and TRBJ2-1; D gene ambiguous. Per the germline V gene, CDR1 is SEHNR and CDR2 is FQNEAQ (reference sequence). The CDR3 consists of 16 residues. Trimming removed 1 base at V and 0 bases at J, with 10 bases between. The CDR3 spells CASSLETRSSYNEQFF. DNA for the CDR3: TGTGCCAGCAGCTTAGAGACTCGGAGCTCCTACAATGAGCAGTTCTTC.

This sequence joins TRBV7-6 and TRBJ2-7, with 7 bases aligning to TRBD2. Trimming took 5 bases from V and 1 from J; bases not matched to a gene: 8. This CDR3 has 15 amino acids. Per germline, CDR1 SGHVS and CDR2 FNYEAQ. The CDR3 sequence: CASSPGGLHSYEQYF. In nucleotides, the CDR3 is TGTGCCAGCAGCCCCGGGGGACTACATTCCTACGAGCAGTACTTC.

This clonotype has a handful of counts. The rearrangement joins TRBV12-3 or TRBV12-4 to TRBJ2-1; no definite D call. Trimming took 5 bases from V and 2 from J, leaving 16 bases between them. The CDR3 covers 16 residues. The CDR3 DNA is TGTGCCAGCAGTCCCTCTGGTCCCATGGCCTACAATGAGCAGTTCTTC. Protein: CASSPSGPMAYNEQFF.

This clonotype was counted a single time. V is TRBV12-3 or TRBV12-4 and J is TRBJ1-2; no reliable D call. Trimming took off 5 bases at V and 9 bases at J, with 22 bases between the two ends. The CDR3 extends over 15 amino acids. CDR3 sequence: CASSPVPMDPRSYTF. The CDR3 DNA follows: TGTGCCAGCAGTCCAGTTCCCATGGACCCTAGGAGCTACACCTTC.

The chain employs TRBV28 and TRBJ2-7, with D perhaps assigned TRBD1 or TRBD2 (5 bases each). The J call may be mistaken, given a closer DNA end match to TRBJ2-4. The germline CDR1 and CDR2 sequences are MDHEN and SYDVKM. CDR3 size: 18 residues. The CDR3 region is CASSPLGTAFVGENIQYF. The CDR3 bases are TGTGCCAGCAGTCCCCTAGGGACCGCTTTCGTTGGCGAAAACATTCAGTACTTC.

The chain employs TRBV5-5 and TRBJ2-2; 13 nucleotides agree with TRBD2. This CDR3 region has 18 residues. The V segment lost 2 bases and the J segment 6 bases; nucleotides outside the gene matches: 10. Germline V lookup: CDR1 SGHKS, CDR2 YYEKEE (reference sequence). The CDR3 DNA is TGTGCCAGCAGCTTTGCCCCGGGACTAGCGGGAAGCCCCGGGGAGCTGTTTTTT. Residues: CASSFAPGLAGSPGELFF.

The chain is built from TRBV19 and TRBJ2-1; no clear D. The CDR3 totals 14 residues. Germline CDR1 and CDR2: LNHDA and SQIVND (reference sequence). V gave up 5 bases and J gave up 5 bases, with 13 bases separating them. The CDR3 here is CASSVAPVNNEQFF. The CDR3 DNA is TGTGCCAGTAGTGTCGCTCCGGTTAACAATGAGCAGTTCTTC.

The chain employs TRBV20-1 and TRBJ2-1, with D maybe TRBD1 (5 bases). Trimming removed 3 bases from V and 7 bases from J, with 13 bases in between. The CDR3 is 13 residues long. Germline values: CDR1 DFQATT, CDR2 SNEGSKA (reference sequence). The CDR3: CSASPPGLNEQFF. Here the CDR3 DNA reads TGCAGTGCTAGCCCGCCAGGGTTGAATGAGCAGTTCTTC.

The V call is TRBV7-9, the J call TRBJ2-3, with a tentative D call TRBD2 (5 bases). CDR1 and CDR2 (germline): SEHNR, FQNEAQ (reference sequence). The V end was cut by 1 base, the J end by 4 bases, with 15 bases between. The CDR3 runs to 16 residues. CDR3 coding DNA: TGTGCCAGCAGCTTAGACGAAGGGAGTCTGGCAGATACGCAGTATTTT. As protein: CASSLDEGSLADTQYF.